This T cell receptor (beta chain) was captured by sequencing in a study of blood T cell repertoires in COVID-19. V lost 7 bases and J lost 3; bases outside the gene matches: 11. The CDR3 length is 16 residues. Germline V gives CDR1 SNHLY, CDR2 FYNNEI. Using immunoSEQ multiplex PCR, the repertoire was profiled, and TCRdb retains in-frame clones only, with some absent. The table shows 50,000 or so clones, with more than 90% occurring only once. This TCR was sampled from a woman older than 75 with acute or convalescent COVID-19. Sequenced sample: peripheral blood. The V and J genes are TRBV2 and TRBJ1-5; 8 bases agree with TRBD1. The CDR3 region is CASTSVRTGSNQPQHF. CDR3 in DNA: TGTGCCAGCACATCCGTCCGGACAGGGTCCAATCAGCCCCAGCATTTT. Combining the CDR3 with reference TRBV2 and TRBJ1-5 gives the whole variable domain EPEVTQTPSHQVTQMGQEVILRCVPISNHLYFYWYRQILGQKVEFLVSFYNNEISEKSEIFDDQFSVERPDGSNFTLKIRSTKLEDSAMYFCASTSVRTGSNQPQHFGDGTRLSIL.